This record covers a single TCR beta chain. Its target is not known. Measured with immunoSEQ multiplex PCR; TCRdb has only the in-frame clones, and not every one. The table shows some 170,000 clones, with roughly 80% occurring only once. The sample originates from a study of cytomegalovirus exposure and HLA in healthy donors. Overall study findings and caveats: Reportedly, cytomegalovirus status was diagnosed with high sensitivity and specificity. According to a later analysis, TCR clusters from the first cohort tended to co-occur in the approximately 120 validation repertoires. Rarity marked most TCR sequences, yet some public TCRs occurred in many donors.

Separation from the roughly 600-subject first cohort characterized the roughly 110-subject validation cohort, to which the donors belonged. Germline CDR1 is SGHTA and CDR2 is FQGNSA. This CDR3 spans 15 amino acids. V gave up 0 bases and J gave up 7 bases; unmatched junction bases: 5. V is TRBV7-2 and J is TRBJ2-1, with 8 nucleotides matching TRBD1. Sequencing input: PBMCs. The sequence was collected from a man aged 30-40 years in good health and CMV-seropositive. DNA of the CDR3: TGTGCCAGCAGCTTAGCGCTGACAGGGGTGAATGAGCAGTTCTTC. Its protein product is CASSLALTGVNEQFF.